The 30 T cell receptor beta chains below were found in one sample sequenced in a study of blood T cell repertoires in COVID-19. This table comes from immunoSEQ multiplex PCR, and its TCRdb copy is limited to in-frame clones, with some not included. In the table there are some 250,000 clones, around 90% of which are singletons. Sequences were obtained from peripheral blood. Every receptor here comes from a woman between 25 and 40 years old with acute or convalescent COVID-19.

The CDR3 DNA reads TGTGCCAGCAGCTTAGGGTGGGCTAGCGGGAGAGGGAATGAGCAGTTCTTC. Its protein is CASSLGWASGRGNEQFF. The gene calls are TRBV7-9 and TRBJ2-1; 10 bases are a match to TRBD2. CDR3 length: 17 residues. Germline CDR1 is SEHNR and CDR2 is FQNEAQ (reference sequence). V lost 1 base, J lost 7 bases, and 10 bases stayed unmatched.

This rearrangement joins TRBV4-1 to TRBJ2-7; 13 positions match TRBD2. The V gene's germline CDR1 is MGHRA and CDR2 YSYEKL. Trimming cost V 8 bases and J 1 base; bases outside gene matches: 8. This CDR3 has 16 residues. The CDR3 is CASSSGTSGISYEQYF. CDR3 coding DNA: TGCGCCAGCTCCTCCGGGACTAGCGGGATATCCTACGAGCAGTACTTC.

This sequence joins TRBV7-2 and TRBJ1-5; D may be TRBD1 (5 bases). V was pared by 5 bases and J by 2 bases, with 7 bases between. Germline V gives CDR1 SGHTA, CDR2 FQGNSA. The CDR3 runs 13 residues. The CDR3 DNA follows: TGTGCCAGCAGCGTCAGGGGCAATCAGCCCCAGCATTTT. Its translation is CASSVRGNQPQHF.

V and J are TRBV5-6 and TRBJ2-5; possibly TRBD2 for D (6 bases). Germline lookup yields CDR1 SGHDT and CDR2 YYEEEE. The CDR3 is 15 amino acids. Trimming took 4 bases from V and 4 from J, leaving 17 bases between them. The CDR3 DNA sequence: TGTGCCAGCAGCCCGACCCCCGGGCGGGGAGAGACCCAGTACTTC. As protein: CASSPTPGRGETQYF.

J is TRBJ1-5 and V is TRBV7-2; D perhaps matches TRBD1 (5 bases). CDR1 is SGHTA, CDR2 FQGNSA, per germline. CDR3 size: 13 residues. V was cut by 2 bases and J by 5 bases, with 7 bases left in between. DNA for the CDR3: TGTGCCAGCAGCTTAACAGGTTATCAGCCCCAGCATTTT. It encodes CASSLTGYQPQHF.

This chain connects TRBV2 to TRBJ1-5, with 7 bases that match TRBD1. The trim removed 8 bases at V and 4 bases at J, leaving 8 bases unmatched. The CDR3 covers 14 residues. Germline CDR1 is SNHLY and CDR2 is FYNNEI. This CDR3 is CASSRDSLNQPQHF. CDR3 nucleotides: TGTGCCAGCTCCCGGGACAGCTTAAATCAGCCCCAGCATTTT.

About this clone itself: A read error may account for a junction end that differs from germline. The chain recombines TRBV20-1 with TRBJ2-5, with TRBD1 matching over 7 bases. The germline V gene has CDR1 DFQATT and CDR2 SNEGSKA (reference sequence). This CDR3 spans 15 amino acids. DNA for the CDR3: TGCAGTGCTAGTATACCCGGGACAGCTCAAGGGACCCAGTACTTC. Its translation is CSASIPGTAQGTQYF.

This chain connects TRBV7-2 to TRBJ1-4, with a tentative D call TRBD1 (6 bases). Germline V CDR1 and CDR2: SGHTA, FQGNSA. CDR3 length equals 17 residues. The V gene lost 1 base and the J gene lost 3 bases, with 15 bases spanning the gap. As DNA, the CDR3 is TGTGCCAGCAGCTTAGGTGGGGGCGCGACGCCTAATGAAAAACTGTTTTTT. Its protein is CASSLGGGATPNEKLFF.

The V gene is TRBV29-1, the J gene TRBJ1-1, with D uncertain. Germline loops: CDR1 SQVTM, CDR2 ANQGSEA. Trimming removed 4 bases at V and 2 bases at J, with 11 bases between. The CDR3 has 13 residues. CDR3 nucleotides: TGCAGCGTTGGTCCCACAGATAACACTGAAGCTTTCTTT. Encoded protein: CSVGPTDNTEAFF.

The gene calls are TRBV7-2 and TRBJ2-3, with 8 bases lining up with TRBD2. There are 16 residues in the CDR3. The germline CDR1 and CDR2 sequences are SGHTA and FQGNSA. The V segment lost 5 bases and the J segment 1 base; nucleotides outside the gene matches: 8. CDR3 coding DNA: TGTGCCAGCAGCCGGGGGGGGAGTGGAGGCACAGATACGCAGTATTTT. It encodes CASSRGGSGGTDTQYF.

The rearrangement uses TRBV4-1 and TRBJ2-7; TRBD2 aligns across 9 bases. The CDR3 loop spans 17 amino acids. The germline V gene has CDR1 MGHRA and CDR2 YSYEKL. The V gene end was trimmed by 0 bases and the J gene end by 2 bases; junction bases not matched to a gene: 8. The CDR3, as DNA: TGCGCCAGCAGCCAAGATCCCCCCGGCGGGAGGGCCTACGAGCAGTACTTC. Encoded protein: CASSQDPPGGRAYEQYF.

The rearrangement links TRBV4-1 to TRBJ2-1, with 7 bases fitting TRBD2. The V gene end was trimmed by 0 bases and the J gene end by 3 bases; junction bases not matched to a gene: 2. The CDR3 covers 15 residues. The germline V gene encodes CDR1 MGHRA and CDR2 YSYEKL. CDR3 nucleotides: TGCGCCAGCAGCCAAGATAGCGGGTACTACAATGAGCAGTTCTTC. Residues: CASSQDSGYYNEQFF.

This chain uses TRBV29-1 with TRBJ2-5; D call uncertain. The V and J ends lost 7 bases and 1 base respectively, with 10 bases between them. From germline, CDR1 is SQVTM and CDR2 ANQGSEA. The CDR3 is 12 amino acids. CDR3 amino acids: CSAAASQETQYF. In DNA, the CDR3 is TGCAGCGCAGCCGCGAGCCAAGAGACCCAGTACTTC.

This clone was observed a single time. The chain carries TRBV6-2 or TRBV6-3 and TRBJ2-3, with 10 positions matching TRBD2. In germline, CDR1 is MNHEY, CDR2 SVGEGT. V lost 0 bases, J lost 2 bases, and 8 bases stayed unmatched. The CDR3 loop spans 18 amino acids. The CDR3 nucleotides are TGTGCCAGCAGTTACTCACTACTAGCGGGATGGGACACAGATACGCAGTATTTT. This gives the protein CASSYSLLAGWDTDTQYF.

The rearrangement links TRBV6-5 to TRBJ1-6; the match to TRBD1 covers 9 bases. J gave up 7 bases and V 1 base, and 5 bases lay outside the gene matches. Per germline, CDR1 MNHEY and CDR2 SVGAGI. CDR3 size: 16 residues. CDR3 DNA: TGTGCCAGCAGTTACTTGGGGACAGGGTTGAATTCACCCCTCCACTTT. It specifies CASSYLGTGLNSPLHF.

The chain joins TRBV9 to TRBJ2-1; D gene unclear. CDR3 size: 12 residues. The germline V and J ends were trimmed by 3 bases and 4 bases, with 5 bases remaining between them. From germline, CDR1 is SGDLS and CDR2 YYNGEE. The CDR3 sequence is CASSDSYNEQFF. In nucleotides, the CDR3 is TGTGCCAGCAGCGACTCATACAATGAGCAGTTCTTC.

The chain links TRBV19 to TRBJ1-3; D may be TRBD1 (5 bases). Trimming removed 1 base at V and 2 bases at J, with 18 bases between. Germline V gene sequence: CDR1 LNHDA, CDR2 SQIVND (reference sequence). The CDR3 runs to 18 residues. CDR3 sequence reads: CASSIGSPAGRTGNTIYF. CDR3 DNA: TGTGCCAGTAGTATAGGCTCGCCCGCGGGACGTACTGGAAACACCATATATTTT.

V usage is TRBV4-3 and J usage is TRBJ1-3, with D possibly matching TRBD1 (6 bases). Germline values: CDR1 LGHNA, CDR2 YSLEER. This CDR3 has 17 amino acids. V was cut by 4 bases and J by 0 bases, with 16 bases left in between. DNA for the CDR3: TGCGCCAGCAGCCTGGGGACATCTCAGAGCTCTGGAAACACCATATATTTT. It yields the protein CASSLGTSQSSGNTIYF.

This clone was counted a single time. The chain has TRBV9 and TRBJ2-1, with 16 positions matching TRBD2. This CDR3 has 18 residues. Per germline, CDR1 SGDLS and CDR2 YYNGEE. Trimming at V came to 3 bases and at J to 5 bases, leaving 8 bases not matched to a gene. The DNA for the CDR3 is TGTGCCAGCAGCGCCCCGGGACTAGCGGGAGGGTCCCACAATGAGCAGTTCTTC. Translated: CASSAPGLAGGSHNEQFF. Complete variable domain (other parts from reference TRBV9 and TRBJ2-1): DSGVTQTPKHLITATGQRVTLRCSPRSGDLSVYWYQQSLDQGLQFLIQYYNGEERAKGNILERFSAQQFPDLHSELNLSSLELGDSALYFCASSAPGLAGGSHNEQFFGPGTRLTVL.

The chain joins TRBV7-9 to TRBJ2-3; 7 positions match TRBD2. This CDR3 has 14 amino acids. CDR1 is SEHNR and CDR2 is FQNEAQ in the germline V gene (reference sequence). V trimming: 1 base; J trimming: 4 bases; junction bases outside the gene matches: 2. CDR3 residues: CASSLETSADTQYF. In nucleotides, the CDR3 is TGTGCCAGCAGCTTAGAAACTAGCGCAGATACGCAGTATTTT.

This clone was observed a single time. This chain links TRBV19 with TRBJ1-2; 7 bases are shared with TRBD1. The CDR3 is 15 amino acids. V lost 3 bases to trimming and J lost 3 bases; unmatched junction nucleotides: 7. Germline-derived CDR1 and CDR2 are LNHDA and SQIVND (reference sequence). As DNA, the CDR3 is TGTGCCAGTAGTATTGGTGTAGGGGGCCACTATGGCTACACCTTC. Residues: CASSIGVGGHYGYTF.

This sequence joins TRBV4-3 and TRBJ2-7, with 8 nucleotides matching TRBD2. CDR1 is LGHNA and CDR2 is YSLEER in the germline V gene. The CDR3 totals 14 residues. V was clipped by 1 base and J by 6 bases; unmatched bases: 5. Here the CDR3 DNA reads TGCGCCAGCAGCCAAGGACTAGCGAACGCCGAGCAGTACTTC. The encoded protein is CASSQGLANAEQYF.

The chain employs TRBV7-2 and TRBJ2-4, with TRBD1 as a possible D gene (6 bases). The CDR3 loop spans 14 amino acids. Germline V lookup: CDR1 SGHTA, CDR2 FQGNSA. The V end lost 0 bases, the J end lost 7 bases, and 10 bases lay between the germline ends. The CDR3 DNA reads TGTGCCAGCAGCTTAGCGCCAGGGGAGAACATTCAGTACTTC. Residues: CASSLAPGENIQYF.

The chain is built from TRBV27 and TRBJ2-1; the D is unclear. The V gene lost 7 bases and the J gene lost 7 bases, with 8 bases spanning the gap. The length of the CDR3 is 11 residues. Looked up from germline, CDR1 is MNHEY and CDR2 is SMNVEV (reference sequence). The chain's CDR3 is CASTLGNEQFF. In nucleotides, the CDR3 is TGTGCCAGCACCCTCGGGAATGAGCAGTTCTTC.

This rearrangement joins TRBV19 to TRBJ2-2, with 9 bases that match TRBD2. The trim removed 1 base at V and 5 bases at J, leaving 2 bases unmatched. This CDR3 is 15 amino acids long. The germline CDR1 and CDR2 sequences are LNHDA and SQIVND (reference sequence). The DNA for the CDR3 is TGTGCCAGTAGTATAGTAGCGGGAGTGACCGGGGAGCTGTTTTTT. Amino acids: CASSIVAGVTGELFF.

This clone showed up just a few times. The chain couples TRBV2 to TRBJ2-5; tentative D call: TRBD1 (7 bases). Germline V lookup: CDR1 SNHLY, CDR2 FYNNEI. CDR3 length equals 15 residues. V lost 7 bases, J lost 7 bases, and 22 bases lay in between. Here the CDR3 reads CASKRGTEGIGTQYF. The CDR3 bases are TGTGCCAGCAAGCGCGGGACAGAGGGTATTGGGACCCAGTACTTC.

The genes are TRBV7-9 and TRBJ1-2, with D perhaps matching TRBD1 (5 bases). The length of the CDR3 is 15 residues. From germline, CDR1 is SEHNR and CDR2 FQNEAQ (reference sequence). The V end was cut by 0 bases, the J end by 2 bases, with 10 bases between. The CDR3 sequence is CASSLADRSNYGYTF. The CDR3 DNA follows: TGTGCCAGCAGCTTAGCAGACAGAAGCAACTATGGCTACACCTTC.

As to this clone: The junction does not match germline at one end; this may be a read error. The gene calls are TRBV19 and TRBJ1-4; the match to TRBD1 covers 7 bases. In germline, CDR1 is LNHDA, CDR2 SQIVND (reference sequence). The CDR3 is 14 residues long. CDR3 amino acids: CASRLRGPNEKLFF. In DNA, the CDR3 is TGTGCCAGTCGCCTAAGGGGGCCTAACGAAAAACTGTTTTTT. The full variable domain, its missing parts supplied by reference TRBV19 and TRBJ1-4, is DGGITQSPKYLFRKEGQNVTLSCEQNLNHDAMYWYRQDPGQGLRLIYYSQIVNDFQKGDIAEGYSVSREKKESFPLTVTSAQKNPTAFYLCASRLRGPNEKLFFGSGTQLSVL.

The chain joins TRBV27 to TRBJ1-2; tentatively, D is TRBD1 (6 bases). Trimming cost V 4 bases and J 3 bases, with 18 bases left between them. Germline V gives CDR1 MNHEY, CDR2 SMNVEV (reference sequence). The CDR3 loop spans 16 amino acids. The CDR3 bases are TGTGCCAGCAGTTCACCGGGACATCTACCCTACTATGGCTACACCTTC. It codes for CASSSPGHLPYYGYTF.

J is TRBJ1-3 and V is TRBV7-9, with unresolved D. The germline V and J ends were trimmed by 1 base and 0 bases, with 10 bases remaining between them. From germline, CDR1 is SEHNR and CDR2 FQNEAQ (reference sequence). The CDR3 is 16 amino acids. The CDR3 nucleotides are TGTGCCAGCAGCTTAGATGGGCTGAGCTCTGGAAACACCATATATTTT. Translation: CASSLDGLSSGNTIYF.